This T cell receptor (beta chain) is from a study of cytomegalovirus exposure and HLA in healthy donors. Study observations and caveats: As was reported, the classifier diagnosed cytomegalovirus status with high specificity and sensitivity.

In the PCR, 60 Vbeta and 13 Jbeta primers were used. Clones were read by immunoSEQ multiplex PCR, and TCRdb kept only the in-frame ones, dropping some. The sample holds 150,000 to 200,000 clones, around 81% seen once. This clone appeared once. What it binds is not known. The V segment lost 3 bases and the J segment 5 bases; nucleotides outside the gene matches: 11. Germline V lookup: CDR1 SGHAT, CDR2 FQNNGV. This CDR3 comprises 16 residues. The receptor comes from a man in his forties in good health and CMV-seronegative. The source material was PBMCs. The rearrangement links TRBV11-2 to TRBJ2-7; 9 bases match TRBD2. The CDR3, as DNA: TGTGCCAGCAGCTTCCGGCGAGCGGGAGGATACAACGAGCAGTACTTC. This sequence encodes CASSFRRAGGYNEQYF.